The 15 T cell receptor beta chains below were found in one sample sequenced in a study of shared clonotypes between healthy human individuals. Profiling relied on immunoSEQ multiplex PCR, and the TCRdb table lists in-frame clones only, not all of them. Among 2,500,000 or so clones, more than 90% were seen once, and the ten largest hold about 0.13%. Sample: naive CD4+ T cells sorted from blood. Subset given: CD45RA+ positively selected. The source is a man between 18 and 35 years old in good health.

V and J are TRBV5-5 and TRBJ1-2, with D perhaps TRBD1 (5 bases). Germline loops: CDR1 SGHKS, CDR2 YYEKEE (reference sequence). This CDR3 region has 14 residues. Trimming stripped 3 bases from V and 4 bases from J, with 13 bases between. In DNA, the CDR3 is TGTGCCAGCAGCTCACGGGACGGAACCTATGGCTACACCTTC. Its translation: CASSSRDGTYGYTF.

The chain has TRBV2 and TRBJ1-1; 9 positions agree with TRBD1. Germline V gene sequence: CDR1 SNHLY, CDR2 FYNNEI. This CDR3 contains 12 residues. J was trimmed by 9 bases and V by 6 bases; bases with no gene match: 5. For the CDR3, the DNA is TGTGCCAGCAGGGACAGGGGAGCTAAAGCTTTCTTT. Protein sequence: CASRDRGAKAFF.

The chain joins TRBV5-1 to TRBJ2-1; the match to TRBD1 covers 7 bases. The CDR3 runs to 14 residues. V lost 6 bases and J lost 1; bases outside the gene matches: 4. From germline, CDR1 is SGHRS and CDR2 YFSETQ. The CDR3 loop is CASTPGQSYNEQFF. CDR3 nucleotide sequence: TGCGCCAGCACCCCGGGACAGTCCTACAATGAGCAGTTCTTC.

CDR3 DNA sequence: TGTGCCAGCAGTCCCCGGGCTCATAGCAATCAGCCCCAGCATTTT. It yields the protein CASSPRAHSNQPQHF. The rearrangement uses TRBV6-6 and TRBJ1-5; no clear D. The CDR3 sequence is 15 residues long. Germline V lookup: CDR1 MNHNY, CDR2 SVGAGI (reference sequence). Trimming shortened V by 5 bases and J by 0 bases, and 11 bases separated the two germline ends.

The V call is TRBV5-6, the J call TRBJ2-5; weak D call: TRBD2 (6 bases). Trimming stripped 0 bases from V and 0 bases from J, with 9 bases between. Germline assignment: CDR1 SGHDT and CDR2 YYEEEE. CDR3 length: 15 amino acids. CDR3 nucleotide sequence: TGTGCCAGCAGCTTGGCCCGGGACTACCAAGAGACCCAGTACTTC. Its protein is CASSLARDYQETQYF.

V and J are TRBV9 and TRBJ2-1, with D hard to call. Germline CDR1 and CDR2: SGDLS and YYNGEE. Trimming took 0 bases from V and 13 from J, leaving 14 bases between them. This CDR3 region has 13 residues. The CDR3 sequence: CASSVGATAYQFF. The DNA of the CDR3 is TGTGCCAGCAGCGTAGGGGCCACAGCGTACCAGTTCTTC. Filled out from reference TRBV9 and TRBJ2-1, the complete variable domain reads DSGVTQTPKHLITATGQRVTLRCSPRSGDLSVYWYQQSLDQGLQFLIQYYNGEERAKGNILERFSAQQFPDLHSELNLSSLELGDSALYFCASSVGATAYQFFGPGTRLTVL.

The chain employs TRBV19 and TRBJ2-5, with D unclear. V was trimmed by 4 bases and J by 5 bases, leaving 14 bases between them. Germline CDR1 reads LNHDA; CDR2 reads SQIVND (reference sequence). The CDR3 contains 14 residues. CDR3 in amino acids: CASSTLKGGETQYF. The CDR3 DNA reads TGTGCCAGTAGTACCCTAAAGGGTGGGGAGACCCAGTACTTC.

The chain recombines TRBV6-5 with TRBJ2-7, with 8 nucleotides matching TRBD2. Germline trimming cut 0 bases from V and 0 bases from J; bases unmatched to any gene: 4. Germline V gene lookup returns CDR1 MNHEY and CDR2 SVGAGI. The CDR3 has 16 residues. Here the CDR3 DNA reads TGTGCCAGCAGTTACTCGGCGGGAGGATACTCCTACGAGCAGTACTTC. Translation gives CASSYSAGGYSYEQYF.

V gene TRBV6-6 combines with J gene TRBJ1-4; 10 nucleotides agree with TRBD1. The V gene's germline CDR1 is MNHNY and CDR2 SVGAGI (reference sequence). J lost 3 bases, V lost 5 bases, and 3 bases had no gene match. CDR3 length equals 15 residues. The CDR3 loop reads CASSLGQGANEKLFF. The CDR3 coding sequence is TGTGCCAGCAGTCTCGGACAGGGGGCTAATGAAAAACTGTTTTTT.

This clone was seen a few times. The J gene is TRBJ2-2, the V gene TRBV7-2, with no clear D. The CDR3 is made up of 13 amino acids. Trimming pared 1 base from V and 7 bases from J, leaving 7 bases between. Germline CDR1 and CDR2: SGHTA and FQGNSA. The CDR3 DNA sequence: TGTGCCAGCAGCTTAGGGAATCGCGGGGAGCTGTTTTTT. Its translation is CASSLGNRGELFF. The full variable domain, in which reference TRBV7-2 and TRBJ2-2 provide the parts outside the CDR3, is GAGVSQSPSNKVTEKGKDVELRCDPISGHTALYWYRQSLGQGLEFLIYFQGNSAPDKSGLPSDRFSAERTGGSVSTLTIQRTQQEDSAVYLCASSLGNRGELFFGEGSRLTVL.

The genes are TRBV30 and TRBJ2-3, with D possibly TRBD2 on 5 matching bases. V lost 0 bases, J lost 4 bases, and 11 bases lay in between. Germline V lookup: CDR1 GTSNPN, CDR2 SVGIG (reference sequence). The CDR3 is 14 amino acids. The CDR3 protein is CAWSVRLAADTQYF. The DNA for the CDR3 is TGTGCCTGGAGTGTACGCCTAGCAGCAGATACGCAGTATTTT.

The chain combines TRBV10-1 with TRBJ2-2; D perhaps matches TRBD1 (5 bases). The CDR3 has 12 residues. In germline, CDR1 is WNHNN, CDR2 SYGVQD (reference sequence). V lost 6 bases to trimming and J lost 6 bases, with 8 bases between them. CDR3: CASRGVSGELFF. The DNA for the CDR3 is TGCGCCAGCAGAGGGGTCTCCGGGGAGCTGTTTTTT.

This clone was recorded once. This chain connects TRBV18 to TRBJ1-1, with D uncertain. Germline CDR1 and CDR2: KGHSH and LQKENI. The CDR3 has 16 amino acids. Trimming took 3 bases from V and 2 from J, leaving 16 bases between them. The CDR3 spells CASSPITLGGNTEAFF. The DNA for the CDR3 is TGTGCCAGCTCACCGATCACCCTGGGCGGAAACACTGAAGCTTTCTTT.

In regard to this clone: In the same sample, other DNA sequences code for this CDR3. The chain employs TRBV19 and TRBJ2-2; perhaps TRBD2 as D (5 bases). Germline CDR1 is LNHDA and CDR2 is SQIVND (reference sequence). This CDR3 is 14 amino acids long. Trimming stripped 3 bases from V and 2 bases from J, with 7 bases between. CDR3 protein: CASSIGVNTGELFF. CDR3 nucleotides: TGTGCCAGTAGTATCGGGGTCAACACCGGGGAGCTGTTTTTT.

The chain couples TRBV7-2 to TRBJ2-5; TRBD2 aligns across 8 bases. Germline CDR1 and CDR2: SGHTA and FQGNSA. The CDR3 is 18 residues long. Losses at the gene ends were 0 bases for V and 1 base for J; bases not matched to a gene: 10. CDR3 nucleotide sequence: TGTGCCAGCAGCTTAGCGCTGAGCGGGAGTATCATCCAAGAGACCCAGTACTTC. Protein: CASSLALSGSIIQETQYF.